The 4 T cell receptor beta chains given below trace back to one sample, sequenced in a study of tumor-infiltrating lymphocytes in primary liver carcinoma (dated by TCRdb to 2015 to 2018). Total RNA and DNA were co-extracted without cell sorting from around 20-30 mg of bulk tissue using the AllPrep DNA/RNA mini kit. The sample was run on an Illumina HiSeq 2500. A constant-region primer and ProtoScript II reverse transcriptase were used to reverse-transcribe TCRbeta-specific cDNA from about 0.55 ug total RNA. Construction of the TCRbeta libraries relied on three nested rounds of multiplex PCR, following a slightly modified ARM-PCR procedure. Each of the first two PCR rounds ran for about 10 cycles using multiplex TRBV1-TRBV30 forward primers together with a Cbeta reverse primer. TCRdb cleaned the public reads at Q25 with fastp, built clones with MiXCR and kept in-frame beta chains. Each entry merges the rows of one CDR3 protein and shows their most common DNA and genes. For this sample the table gives approximately 64,000 distinct CDR3 sequences, of which about three quarters were detected only once. In total, the top ten clones hold roughly 40% of the sample.

Sequencing used liver tumor tissue from sampling region 4. The sample's cell subset or site, from its label and the paper: tumor region T4, right-lateral pole. These receptors were taken from a man aged 40-49 years with primary liver carcinoma and hepatitis B virus infection.

This clonotype was detected only a few times. This chain links TRBV6-6 with TRBJ2-7, with 11 bases identical to TRBD2. Per germline, CDR1 MNHNY and CDR2 SVGAGI (reference sequence). V dropped 7 bases and J dropped 5; count of bases not matched to a gene: 13. This CDR3 spans 16 amino acids. As DNA, the CDR3 is TGTGCCAGCACCCCACTCTTAGCGGGAGGGAGAAACGAGCAGTACTTC. Protein product: CASTPLLAGGRNEQYF.

Concerning this clonotype: A much larger clone sits a single nucleotide away, making a read error possible. This sequence joins TRBV6-5 and TRBJ1-4, with D possibly TRBD1 on 5 matching bases. The CDR3 extends over 15 amino acids. The germline V gene has CDR1 MNHEY and CDR2 SVGAGI. CDR3 DNA: TGTGCCAGCAGTTATCGGGACGGACACAATGAAAAACTGGTTTTT. This codes for CASSYRDGHNEKLVF.

For this clonotype: The junction shows a germline mismatch at one end, possibly a read error. In nucleotides, the CDR3 is TGCAGCGTTGAAGGGAAACAGGATTCTAGCACAGTTACGCAGTGTTTT. Translating it yields CSVEGKQDSSTVTQCF. This rearrangement joins TRBV29-1 to TRBJ2-3; either TRBD1 or TRBD2 may fit D (5 bases each). CDR3 size: 16 residues. Germline loops: CDR1 SQVTM, CDR2 ANQGSEA.

This clonotype was found many times. The chain links TRBV29-1 to TRBJ2-7; D possibly corresponds to TRBD1 (7 bases). The CDR3 extends over 12 amino acids. V lost 4 bases to trimming and J lost 2 bases, with 9 bases between them. Germline V lookup: CDR1 SQVTM, CDR2 ANQGSEA. CDR3 coding DNA: TGCAGCGTTGTCAGGGGGGCCTACGAGCAGTACTTC. Translation: CSVVRGAYEQYF.